This T cell receptor beta chain was sequenced during a study of spatial heterogeneity in lung cancer (dated by TCRdb to between 2019 and 2020). Concerning the study at large: Samples were obtained from approximately 77 patients with early-stage, untreated non-small cell lung cancer from the lung TRACERx cohort. Follow-up PBMC samples were sequenced whenever available, and the median time to follow-up was 2 to 3 years after resection. Beta-chain transcripts were consistently detected in greater numbers than alpha-chain transcripts, which likely reflected higher beta-chain transcript abundance. In the raw uncorrected reads, each unique combination of TCR and UMI appeared on average more than ten times. The study quantitatively compared TCR alpha and beta repertoires across multiple tumor regions, matched nontumor lung and blood in non-small cell lung cancer. The study linked features of the TCR repertoire to counts of nonsynonymous mutations, which were determined by whole-exome sequencing of tumor tissue. At surgery, 200 or so tumor regions, some 61 matched nontumor lung samples and 56 PBMC samples were TCR-sequenced for both alpha and beta chains. General findings and caveats noted by the study authors: Additional single-cell paired TCR alpha and beta sequencing was considered necessary to confirm, at a functional level, the hypothesis that regional TCRs recognize regional mutations. Ubiquitous expanded tumor TCRs were detected in blood more often at tumor resection than at routine follow-up. Only roughly 14 patients were included in comparisons of baseline and follow-up blood repertoires.

Read against the paper, the sample's time point label means: blood at routine non-recurrence follow-up after resection. Whole RNA extracted from tumor and nontumor lung tissue, or from cryopreserved PBMC samples, was used for TCR sequencing without cell sorting. Only patients with enough RNA available from two or more tumor regions were chosen for TCR sequencing. Library prep was done by 5' RACE. The reads were generated on a NextSeq 500. The TCR library protocol attached a unique molecular identifier to each TCR cDNA molecule to allow correction of PCR and sequencing errors. As for how the authors treated the data: Decombinator tools were used for TCR identification, UMI-based error correction and CDR3 extraction. TCRs above a frequency of 2 per 1,000, corresponding to the top 1% of the tumor frequency distribution, were defined as expanded. Renyi diversity was computed with the R vegan package after each repertoire had been subsampled 100 times to 5,000 TCRs. CDR3 similarity networks were built from amino acid triplet string-kernel similarity, with CDR3s being connected when pairwise similarity was above 0.82. TCRdb reworked the public reads: Q25 trimming with fastp, MiXCR clone assembly, productive beta chains retained. All rows with the same CDR3 protein become a single entry with the most common DNA and genes. The V and J calls here are based on TCRdb, not the publication. The sample contains 17,000 or so distinct CDR3 sequences, less than 12% of them found a single time. The ten largest make up around 34% of the sample.

This clonotype was recorded many times. The specificity of this receptor is unknown. The input lacks base qualities; no much larger clone sits a single base away. From cysteine to phenylalanine, the CDR3 is 15 amino acids long. Left in the record is the CDR3 DNA by itself, 45 bases read in frame from the first base. CDR1 and CDR2, looked up from the germline V gene (reference sequence), are LGHDT and YNNKEL. From V the trimming removes 4 bases and from J it removes 7 bases, while the gene matches leave 12 bases of the junction unaccounted for. The source is a female donor with early-stage non-small cell lung cancer. Rearrangement joined TRBV3-1 to TRBJ2-5; TRBD2 fits 7 bases in the junction. The sequencing here drew on PBMCs, taken at follow-up. At the DNA level, the sequence is TGTGCCAGCAGCCCCGGACTAGACCGGGGAGGGACCCAGTACTTC. It codes for CASSPGLDRGGTQYF.